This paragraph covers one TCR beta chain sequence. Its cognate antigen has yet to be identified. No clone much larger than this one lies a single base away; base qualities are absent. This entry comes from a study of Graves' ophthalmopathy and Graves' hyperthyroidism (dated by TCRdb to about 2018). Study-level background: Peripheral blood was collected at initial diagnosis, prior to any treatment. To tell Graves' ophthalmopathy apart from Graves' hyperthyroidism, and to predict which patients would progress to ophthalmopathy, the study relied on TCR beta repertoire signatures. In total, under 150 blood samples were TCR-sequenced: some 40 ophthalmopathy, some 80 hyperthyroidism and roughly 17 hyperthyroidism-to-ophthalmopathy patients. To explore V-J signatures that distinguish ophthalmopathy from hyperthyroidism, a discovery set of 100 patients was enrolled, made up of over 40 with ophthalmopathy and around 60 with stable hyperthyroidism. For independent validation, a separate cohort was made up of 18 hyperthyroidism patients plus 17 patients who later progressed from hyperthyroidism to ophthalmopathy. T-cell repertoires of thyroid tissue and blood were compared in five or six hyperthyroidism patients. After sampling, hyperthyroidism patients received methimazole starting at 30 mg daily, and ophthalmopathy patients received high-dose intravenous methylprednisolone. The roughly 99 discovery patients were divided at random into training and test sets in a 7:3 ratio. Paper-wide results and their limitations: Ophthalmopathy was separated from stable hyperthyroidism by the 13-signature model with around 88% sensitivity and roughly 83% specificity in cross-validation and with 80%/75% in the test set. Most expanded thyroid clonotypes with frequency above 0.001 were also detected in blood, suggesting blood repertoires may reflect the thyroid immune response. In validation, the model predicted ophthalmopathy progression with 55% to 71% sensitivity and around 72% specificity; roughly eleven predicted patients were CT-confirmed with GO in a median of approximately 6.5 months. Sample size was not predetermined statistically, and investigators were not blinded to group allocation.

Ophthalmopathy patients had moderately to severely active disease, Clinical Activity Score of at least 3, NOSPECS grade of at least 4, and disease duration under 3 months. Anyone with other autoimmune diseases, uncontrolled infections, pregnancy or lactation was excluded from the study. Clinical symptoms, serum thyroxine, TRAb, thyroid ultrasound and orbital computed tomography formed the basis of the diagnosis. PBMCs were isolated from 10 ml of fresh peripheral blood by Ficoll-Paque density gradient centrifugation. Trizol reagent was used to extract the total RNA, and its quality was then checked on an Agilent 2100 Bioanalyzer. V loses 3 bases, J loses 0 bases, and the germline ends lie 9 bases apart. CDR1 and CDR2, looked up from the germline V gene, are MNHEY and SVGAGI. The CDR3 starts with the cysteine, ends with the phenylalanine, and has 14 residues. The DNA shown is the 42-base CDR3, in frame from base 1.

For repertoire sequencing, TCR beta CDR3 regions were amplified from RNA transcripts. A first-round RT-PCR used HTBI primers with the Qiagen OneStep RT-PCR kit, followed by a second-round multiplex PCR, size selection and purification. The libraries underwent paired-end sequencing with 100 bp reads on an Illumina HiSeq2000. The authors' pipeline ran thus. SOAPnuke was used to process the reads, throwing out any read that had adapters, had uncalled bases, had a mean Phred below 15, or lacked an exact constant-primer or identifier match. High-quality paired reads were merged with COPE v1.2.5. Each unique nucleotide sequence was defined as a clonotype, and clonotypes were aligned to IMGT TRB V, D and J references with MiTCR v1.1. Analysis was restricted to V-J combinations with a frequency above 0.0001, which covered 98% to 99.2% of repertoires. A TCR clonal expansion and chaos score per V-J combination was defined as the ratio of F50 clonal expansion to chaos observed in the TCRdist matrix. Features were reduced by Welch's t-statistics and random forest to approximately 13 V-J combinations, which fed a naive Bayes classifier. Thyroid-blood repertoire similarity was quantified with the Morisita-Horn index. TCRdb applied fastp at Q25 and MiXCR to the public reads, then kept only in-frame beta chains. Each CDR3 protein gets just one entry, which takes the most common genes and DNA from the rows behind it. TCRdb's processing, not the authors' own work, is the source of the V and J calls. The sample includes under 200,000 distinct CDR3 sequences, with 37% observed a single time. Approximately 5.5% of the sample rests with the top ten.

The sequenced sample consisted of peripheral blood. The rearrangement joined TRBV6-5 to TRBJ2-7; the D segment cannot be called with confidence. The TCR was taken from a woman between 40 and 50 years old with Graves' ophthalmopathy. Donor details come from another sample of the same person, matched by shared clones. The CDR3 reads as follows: CASSYWAGSYEQYF. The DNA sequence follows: TGTGCCAGCAGTTATTGGGCCGGCTCCTACGAGCAGTACTTC.